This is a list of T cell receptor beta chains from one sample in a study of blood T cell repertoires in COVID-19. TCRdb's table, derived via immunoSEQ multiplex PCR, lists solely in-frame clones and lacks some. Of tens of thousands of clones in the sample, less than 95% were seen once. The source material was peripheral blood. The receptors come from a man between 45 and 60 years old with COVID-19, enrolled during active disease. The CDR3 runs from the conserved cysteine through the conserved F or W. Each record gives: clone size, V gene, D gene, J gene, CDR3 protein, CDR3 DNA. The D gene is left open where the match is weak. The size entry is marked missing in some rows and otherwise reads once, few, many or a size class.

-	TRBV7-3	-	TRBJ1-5	CASSPGGWEVNQPQHF	TGTGCCAGCAGCCCGGGTGGGTGGGAGGTTAATCAGCCCCAGCATTTT
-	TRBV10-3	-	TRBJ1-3	CAISDSGNTIYF	TGTGCCATCAGTGATAGCGGAAACACCATATATTTT
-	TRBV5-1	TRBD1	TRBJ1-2	CASSWGQGNYGYTF	TGCGCCAGCAGTTGGGGACAGGGGAACTATGGCTACACCTTC
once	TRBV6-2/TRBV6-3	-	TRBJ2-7	CASSYPLTGSHEQYF	TGTGCCAGCAGTTACCCCCTTACAGGGTCCCACGAGCAGTACTTC
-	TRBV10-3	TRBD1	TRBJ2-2	CAIGSRTGENTGELFF	TGTGCCATCGGTAGTAGGACAGGGGAGAACACCGGGGAGCTGTTTTTT
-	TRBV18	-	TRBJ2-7	CASSPLSGYEQYF	TGTGCCAGCTCACCACTTTCCGGCTACGAGCAGTACTTC
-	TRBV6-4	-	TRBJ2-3	CASSGSDTDTQYF	TGTGCCAGCAGCGGGTCCGACACAGATACGCAGTATTTT
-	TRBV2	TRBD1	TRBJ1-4	CASLLGTGPEKLFF	TGTGCCAGCCTTCTCGGGACAGGCCCTGAAAAACTGTTTTTT
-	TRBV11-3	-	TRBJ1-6	CASSPGVVLYNSPLHF	TGTGCCAGCAGCCCAGGGGTGGTTCTCTATAATTCACCCCTCCACTTT
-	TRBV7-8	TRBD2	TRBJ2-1	CASSPRTSGPAYNEQFF	TGTGCCAGCAGCCCGCGGACTAGCGGGCCAGCCTACAATGAGCAGTTCTTC
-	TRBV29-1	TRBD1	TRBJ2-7	CSVEVGQGAGEQYF	TGCAGCGTTGAAGTTGGACAGGGGGCGGGCGAGCAGTACTTC
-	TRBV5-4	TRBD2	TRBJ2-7	CASSAGLAGGLYEQYF	TGTGCCAGCAGCGCGGGACTAGCGGGAGGGCTCTACGAGCAGTACTTC
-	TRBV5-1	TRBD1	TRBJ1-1	CASSSQGGAFF	TGCGCCAGCAGCTCCCAGGGGGGAGCTTTCTTT
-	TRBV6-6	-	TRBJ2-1	CASTPGDPGVNEQFF	TGTGCCAGCACTCCGGGGGACCCGGGTGTCAATGAGCAGTTCTTC
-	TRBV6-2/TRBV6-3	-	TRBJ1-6	CASTPTGLTLHF	TGTGCCAGCACCCCGACAGGTCTGACCCTCCACTTT
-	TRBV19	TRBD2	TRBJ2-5	CASSGPGLGGQETQYF	TGTGCCAGTAGTGGGCCCGGTCTCGGGGGGCAAGAGACCCAGTACTTC